This entry concerns a single T cell receptor (beta chain). V was clipped by 8 bases and J by 1 base, with 9 bases between them. The CDR3 is 13 residues long. Germline V gives CDR1 ENHRY, CDR2 SYGVKD. This sample was included in a study of control samples from healthy donors and cancer patients. This table comes from immunoSEQ multiplex PCR, and its TCRdb copy is limited to in-frame clones, with some not included. The repertoire holds fewer than 45,000 clones, with 80% to 95% as singletons. Input material: PBMCs. The chain links TRBV10-3 to TRBJ2-4; a weak D match, TRBD1 (5 bases). This receptor was identified in a woman aged 40 to 55 with head and neck cancer. The CDR3 DNA follows: TGTGCCATCGGGCAGGGTGCCAAAAACATTCAGTACTTC. Its protein is CAIGQGAKNIQYF.